This T cell receptor (beta chain) derives from a study of CD8 T cells in ankylosing spondylitis. Losses at the gene ends were 7 bases for V and 5 bases for J; bases not matched to a gene: 7. Germline CDR1 reads SQVTM; CDR2 reads ANQGSEA. CDR3 length: 13 residues. TCRdb redid the calling of the 5' RACE reads with MiXCR, one entry per CDR3 protein. The table includes about 150,000 distinct CDR3 sequences, around 32% detected once. This clonotype was found a few times. The receptor was isolated from a male donor with ankylosing spondylitis. This chain connects TRBV29-1 to TRBJ2-7, with 11 bases identical to TRBD1. The sample taken for sequencing was synovial fluid, either unsorted or a sorted T cell fraction (not recorded which). The CDR3 DNA sequence: TGCAGCGCCCGGACAGGGGGCTTCCACGAGCAGTACTTC. It specifies CSARTGGFHEQYF.